This T cell receptor beta chain was identified during a study of T cell responses to AZD1222 COVID-19 vaccine (dated by TCRdb to 2020 to 2023). With respect to the entire study: AZD1222 recipients given second doses at about 4 weeks or at about 12 weeks were pooled, since spike-specific TCR depth and breadth were not found to differ between the two schedules. Trial participants were enrolled by age into subgroups of 18-55, 56-69 and 70-plus years, and 148, 28 and 57 TCR-sequenced participants, respectively, were included in these subgroups. TCR sequencing was performed for over 230 trial participants, of whom 200 to 210 were given two doses of AZD1222 and approximately 26 were given two doses of MenACWY control vaccine.

Note on this clone: The clone's antigen remains unknown. No per-base quality is available; no much larger clone lies one base away.

The time point label of this sample denotes: baseline before first vaccination. Samples from vaccinated people were obtained from the UK trials COV001 and COV002, which included a single-blind randomized controlled phase 2/3 trial of AZD1222 (ChAdOx1 nCoV-19) in healthy adults. For TCRbeta chain sequencing, PBMC samples from trial participants were taken at day 0 and at day 28 after the second dose. The CDR3 regions of human TCRbeta chains were analyzed by immunosequencing. Turning to the authors' computational methods: TCRs in the repertoires were compared against a reference library of SARS-CoV-2-specific TCRs that had been generated with the MIRA antigen-specificity platform. Breadth meant the fraction of unique TCRs that were SARS-CoV-2-associated, whereas depth meant the fraction of total T cells that were SARS-CoV-2-associated. Using the MIRA data, each spike-specific TCR was assigned both to the spike region to which the TCR was reactive and to a CD4 or CD8 class. Log10-transformed breadth and depth values were compared by one-way ANOVA with Sidak's multiple comparisons tests. As stored in TCRdb, this immuneACCESS dataset retains in-frame rearrangements with V and J assigned. A fraction of the clones does not appear; measured against another copy, unresolved V genes explain less than half of the discrepancy, and the remainder lacks a known reason. The V and J calls and clone size were taken over from that table, and D and trimming were inferred from the DNA. The sample includes approximately 110,000 clones, with 82% observed a single time. The ten largest make up around 5% of the sample.

What the study reported, not specific to this receptor: Conclusions about previously exposed vaccinees were limited because only a handful of AZD1222 recipients were SARS-CoV-2 seropositive at baseline. Because no day 14 peak-response samples were available, repertoires were characterized only after the peak T cell response. Epitopes outside the regions mutated in the B.1.351 and B.1.1.7 variants were reportedly recognized by nearly half of the unique spike-specific TCRs. Spike-specific TCR breadth and depth rose significantly after two AZD1222 doses compared with day 0 and with MenACWY recipients. In the small 56-69-year group, the increase in depth fell short of significance, most likely because of low power. CD4 TCRs associated with the vaccine covered the entire spike protein, and the dominant responses were in regions 160-218 and 743-854. Most participants were white British and females outnumbered males, and the authors suggested that clonal diversity may have been underestimated.

A distance of 8 bases separates the germline ends of V and J, which lose 0 bases and 2 bases respectively. The CDR3 goes from the cysteine to the phenylalanine over 14 residues. The sequence is cut down to CDR3 DNA, 42 bases in frame from base 1. The germline V gene yields SGHDN for CDR1 and FVKESK for CDR2. The material was peripheral blood, obtained on day 0 of AZD1222 vaccination. The TCR was taken from an adult in good health. The chain couples TRBV14 to TRBJ2-7; the D gene identity is not certain. At the DNA level, the sequence is TGTGCCAGCAGCCAAGACTACGGACCCTACGAGCAGTACTTC. The resulting protein is CASSQDYGPYEQYF.